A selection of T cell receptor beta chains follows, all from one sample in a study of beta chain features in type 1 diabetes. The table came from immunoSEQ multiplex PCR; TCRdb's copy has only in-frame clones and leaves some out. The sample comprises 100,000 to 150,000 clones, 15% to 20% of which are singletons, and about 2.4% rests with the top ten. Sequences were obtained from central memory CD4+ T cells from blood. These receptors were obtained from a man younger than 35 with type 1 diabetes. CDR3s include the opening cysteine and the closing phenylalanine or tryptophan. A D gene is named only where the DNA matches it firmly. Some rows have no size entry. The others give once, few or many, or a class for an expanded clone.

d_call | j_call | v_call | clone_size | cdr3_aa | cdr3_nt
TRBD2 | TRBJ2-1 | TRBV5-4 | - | CASSPGGLSGANYNEQFF | TGTGCCAGCAGCCCGGGAGGGTTGTCAGGGGCAAACTACAATGAGCAGTTCTTC
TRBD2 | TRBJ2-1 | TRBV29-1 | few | CSVGTSGRLANEQFF | TGCAGCGTTGGAACTAGCGGGAGACTTGCCAATGAGCAGTTCTTC
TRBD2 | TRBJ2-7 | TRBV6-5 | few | CASSGTSGSYEQYF | TGTGCCAGCAGCGGGACTAGCGGGAGCTACGAGCAGTACTTC
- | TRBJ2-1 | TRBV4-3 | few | CASSQDTGTEQFF | TGCGCCAGCAGCCAGGACACAGGGACTGAGCAGTTCTTC
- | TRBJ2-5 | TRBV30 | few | CAWRGRVRETQYF | TGTGCCTGGAGGGGGCGGGTCCGGGAGACCCAGTACTTC
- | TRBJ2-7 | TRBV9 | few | CASSVAAATYEQYF | TGTGCCAGCAGCGTAGCTGCAGCGACCTACGAGCAGTACTTC
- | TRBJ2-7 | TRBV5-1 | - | CASSLVADSYEQYF | TGCGCCAGCAGCTTGGTCGCGGACTCCTACGAGCAGTACTTC
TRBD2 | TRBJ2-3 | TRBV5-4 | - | CASSPGTSRGLTDTQYF | TGTGCCAGCAGCCCCGGGACTAGCAGGGGCCTCACAGATACGCAGTATTTT
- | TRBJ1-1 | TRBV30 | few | CAWDRAHEAFF | TGTGCCTGGGACCGGGCTCATGAAGCTTTCTTT
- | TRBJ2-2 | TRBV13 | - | CASSYLSGRVTGELFF | TGTGCCAGCAGCTACCTCTCGGGCAGGGTCACCGGGGAGCTGTTTTTT